One and the same sample provided the 21 T cell receptor beta chains below, sequenced in a study of beta chain features in type 1 diabetes. The study reverse transcribed the entire isolated RNA, so it sequenced expressed TCRB transcripts. The assay was immunoSEQ multiplex PCR, and TCRdb's table has in-frame clones only and misses some. The sample has around 250,000 clones, 13% to 15% seen once. Sample: naive CD4+ T cells from blood. The origin of the receptors is a middle-aged woman in good health.

This clone was seen more than once but under ten times. This rearrangement joins TRBV18 to TRBJ1-2; unclear D gene. CDR3 length: 14 amino acids. Deletions cut 3 bases from V and 0 bases from J, with 8 bases between. Germline loops: CDR1 KGHSH, CDR2 LQKENI. Here the CDR3 reads CASSPGRTNYGYTF. In DNA form, the CDR3 reads TGTGCCAGCTCACCGGGCAGAACTAACTATGGCTACACCTTC.

V is TRBV18 and J is TRBJ1-2; D ambiguous. Between the trimmed V and J ends, which lost 0 bases and 8 bases, there was a span of 10 bases. Germline values: CDR1 KGHSH, CDR2 LQKENI. The CDR3 covers 13 residues. The DNA of the CDR3 is TGTGCCAGCTCACCACCTATTCGAGAAGGCTACACCTTC. Residues: CASSPPIREGYTF.

In its sample, this clone was seen a few times. The chain uses TRBV18 and TRBJ2-5; D is unresolved. CDR1 KGHSH and CDR2 LQKENI come from the germline V gene. The germline V and J ends were trimmed by 3 bases and 5 bases, with 10 bases remaining between them. The length of the CDR3 is 13 residues. The chain's CDR3 is CASSPPVVETQYF. The CDR3 coding sequence is TGTGCCAGCTCACCCCCCGTCGTTGAGACCCAGTACTTC.

V is TRBV9 and J is TRBJ2-7; TRBD2 might be the D (5 bases). V lost 0 bases and J 7 bases, leaving 14 bases between the germline ends. Germline V gene data show CDR1 as SGDLS and CDR2 as YYNGEE. This CDR3 has 14 amino acids. The CDR3 is CASSVGLQREEQYF. The CDR3 DNA sequence: TGTGCCAGCAGCGTAGGCCTGCAGAGGGAGGAGCAGTACTTC.

The chain uses TRBV9 and TRBJ2-1, with 10 bases fitting TRBD2. V lost 2 bases and J lost 4; bases outside the gene matches: 3. The CDR3 runs to 15 residues. Germline CDR1 reads SGDLS; CDR2 reads YYNGEE. CDR3 sequence: CASSVELAGYNEQFF. The CDR3 nucleotides read TGTGCCAGCAGCGTGGAACTAGCGGGGTACAATGAGCAGTTCTTC.

This clone came up a few times. The chain combines TRBV7-2 with TRBJ1-1; 7 nucleotides agree with TRBD1. The CDR3 is made up of 14 amino acids. Looked up from germline, CDR1 is SGHTA and CDR2 is FQGNSA. The trim removed 3 bases at V and 1 base at J, leaving 2 bases unmatched. CDR3 in DNA: TGTGCCAGCAGCTTGGGACAGTGGAACACTGAAGCTTTCTTT. Translated, it gives CASSLGQWNTEAFF. Full variable domain (rest looked up from reference TRBV7-2 and TRBJ1-1): GAGVSQSPSNKVTEKGKDVELRCDPISGHTALYWYRQSLGQGLEFLIYFQGNSAPDKSGLPSDRFSAERTGGSVSTLTIQRTQQEDSAVYLCASSLGQWNTEAFFGQGTRLTVV.

CDR3 nucleotide sequence: TGCGCCAGCAGCTTGAGAACATTATCCTACGAGCAGTACTTC. Its translation: CASSLRTLSYEQYF. The chain is built from TRBV5-1 and TRBJ2-7, with D unclear. V lost 1 base and J lost 1, with 9 bases in between. There are 14 residues in the CDR3. Germline values: CDR1 SGHRS, CDR2 YFSETQ.

CDR3 sequence reads: CASSQSGVYYGYTF. In DNA form, the CDR3 reads TGCGCCAGCAGTCAATCCGGAGTTTACTATGGCTACACCTTC. The chain employs TRBV23-1 and TRBJ1-2, with D uncertain. TRBV23-1 belongs to the ORF category, with a function that is uncertain. Trimming took off 0 bases at V and 3 bases at J, with 8 bases between the two ends. The CDR3 is 14 amino acids.

This clone has only a few counts. The V call is TRBV29-1, the J call TRBJ1-4; D remains ambiguous. V lost 3 bases to trimming and J lost 7 bases, with 12 bases between them. This CDR3 contains 13 residues. Germline V CDR1 and CDR2: SQVTM, ANQGSEA. CDR3: CSVEVPEGEKLFF. The CDR3, as DNA: TGCAGCGTTGAGGTACCCGAGGGTGAAAAACTGTTTTTT. The whole variable domain, filled in from reference TRBV29-1 and TRBJ1-4, reads SAVISQKPSRDICQRGTSLTIQCQVDSQVTMMFWYRQQPGQSLTLIATANQGSEATYESGFVIDKFPISRPNLTFSTLTVSNMSPEDSSIYLCSVEVPEGEKLFFGSGTQLSVL.

This clone turned up a few times. CDR3 in DNA: TGTGCCAGCTCACCAAATTACAGGGCGACTAACTATGGCTACACCTTC. This codes for CASSPNYRATNYGYTF. This rearrangement joins TRBV18 to TRBJ1-2, with a tentative D call TRBD1 (6 bases). Germline V lookup: CDR1 KGHSH, CDR2 LQKENI. The CDR3 is 16 residues long. With 2 bases removed from V and 0 bases from J, the gap between germline ends came to 13 bases.

V is TRBV13 and J is TRBJ2-3, with D perhaps matching TRBD1 (6 bases). V lost 4 bases to trimming and J lost 1 base, with 15 bases between them. This CDR3 contains 16 residues. Per the germline V gene, CDR1 is PRHDT and CDR2 is FYEKMQ (reference sequence). The DNA of the CDR3 is TGTGCCAGCAGCTACAGACGGGGACATGGCACAGATACGCAGTATTTT. This codes for CASSYRRGHGTDTQYF.

This clone came up a few times. The chain uses TRBV18 and TRBJ2-1, with D possibly matching TRBD2 (6 bases). CDR3 length: 16 residues. V was shortened by 0 bases and J by 8 bases, with 17 bases between the two germline ends. Looked up from germline, CDR1 is KGHSH and CDR2 is LQKENI. CDR3 loop: CASSPPNLLREDEQFF. The DNA for the CDR3 is TGTGCCAGCTCACCACCTAATCTTCTGAGGGAGGATGAGCAGTTCTTC.

The genes are TRBV5-4 and TRBJ1-1; 7 nucleotides match TRBD1. The CDR3 loop spans 13 amino acids. Germline trimming cut 6 bases from V and 3 bases from J; bases unmatched to any gene: 5. The germline gives CDR1 SGHNT, CDR2 YYREEE (reference sequence). The CDR3 sequence: CASKQGPYTEAFF. CDR3 DNA: TGTGCCAGCAAACAGGGGCCATACACTGAAGCTTTCTTT.

This clone was counted between two and nine times. The rearrangement joins TRBV4-1 to TRBJ2-1; 8 bases match TRBD2. V shed 0 bases and J 0 bases; nucleotides not matched to a gene: 7. Germline-derived CDR1 and CDR2 are MGHRA and YSYEKL. This CDR3 has 18 amino acids. CDR3 residues: CASSQEGAGASSYNEQFF. In DNA, the CDR3 is TGCGCCAGCAGCCAAGAAGGAGCGGGGGCTAGCTCCTACAATGAGCAGTTCTTC.

This clone was seen just once. Relative to the germline gene, one junction end is altered; a read error may explain this. V gene TRBV7-7 combines with J gene TRBJ1-5; maybe TRBD1 (6 bases). Germline V gene data show CDR1 as SSHAT and CDR2 as FNYEAQ (reference sequence). The CDR3 length is 17 residues. DNA of the CDR3: TGTGCTAGCAGCTTAGCTGGTGGGGGGGCAGGCAATCAGCCCCAGCATTTT. Translating it yields CASSLAGGGAGNQPQHF.

The chain carries TRBV7-2 and TRBJ1-2; 7 bases line up with TRBD1. The germline V gene has CDR1 SGHTA and CDR2 FQGNSA. The CDR3 loop spans 14 amino acids. V lost 5 bases to trimming and J lost 13 bases; unmatched junction nucleotides: 16. CDR3 sequence reads: CASSPTLTGQYSTF. CDR3 in DNA: TGTGCCAGCAGCCCAACCCTGACAGGGCAGTATAGCACCTTC.

The rearrangement joins TRBV14 to TRBJ2-4; TRBD2 agrees at 9 bases. The germline gives CDR1 SGHDN, CDR2 FVKESK. Unmatched junction bases numbered 8, after V lost 1 base and J lost 7 bases. The CDR3 extends over 16 amino acids. The CDR3 nucleotides read TGTGCCAGCAGCCAAGTCGCGGGGGGGCCAGGGAACATTCAGTACTTC. It is translated as CASSQVAGGPGNIQYF.

V gene TRBV4-1 combines with J gene TRBJ1-1; D is ambiguous. Germline values: CDR1 MGHRA, CDR2 YSYEKL. The CDR3 has 16 amino acids. V lost 1 base to trimming and J lost 0 bases, with 12 bases between them. DNA for the CDR3: TGCGCCAGCAGCCAAGGGGTGGCAGGATTGAACACTGAAGCTTTCTTT. Amino acid sequence: CASSQGVAGLNTEAFF.

The rearrangement uses TRBV7-2 and TRBJ2-7; TRBD2 matches at 7 bases. The V gene end was trimmed by 3 bases and the J gene end by 1 base; junction bases not matched to a gene: 3. This CDR3 comprises 14 residues. Germline V gene data show CDR1 as SGHTA and CDR2 as FQGNSA. The CDR3 region has the DNA TGTGCCAGCAGCTTCCAGGGAGGGTCCTACGAGCAGTACTTC. Its protein is CASSFQGGSYEQYF.

The sample holds a few counts of this clone. V is TRBV12-5 and J is TRBJ1-1, with a weak D call TRBD1 (5 bases). The CDR3 covers 15 residues. V gave up 6 bases and J gave up 4 bases, with 18 bases separating them. Germline V gene sequence: CDR1 LGHNT, CDR2 FRNRAP. The CDR3 here is CASGGWQGKGTEAFF. CDR3 DNA sequence: TGTGCTAGTGGGGGATGGCAGGGCAAAGGCACTGAAGCTTTCTTT.

This clone was detected only a few times. This CDR3 reads CASSQDLSTVTYF. In DNA, the CDR3 is TGTGCCAGCAGCCAAGATCTATCGACAGTAACCTACTTC. The genes are TRBV14 and TRBJ2-4, with D perhaps TRBD1 (5 bases). Germline CDR1 and CDR2: SGHDN and FVKESK. CDR3 size: 13 residues. V was shortened by 0 bases and J by 16 bases, with 16 bases between the two germline ends.